This TCR beta chain appears in the sequencing data of a study of molecular identifiers for immune sequencing clone quantification. Study-level results: Investigators reportedly could detect spiked Jurkat TCR RNA from one cell among some 940,000 naive cells. Sizes of highly expanded clones could be underestimated through identical TCRs sharing a barcode.

This clonotype was recorded at least ten times. No antigen is known for it. The germline CDR1 and CDR2 sequences are SQVTM and ANQGSEA. Trimming cost V 5 bases and J 5 bases, with 6 bases left between them. This CDR3 has 10 amino acids. The use of previously described methods and listed TCR primers produced the bulk TCR libraries. From the PCR reads, TCRdb called clonotypes with MiXCR, one entry per CDR3 protein. The table lists around 460,000 distinct CDR3 sequences, around 25% of them singletons. Sample: naive CD8+ T cells from blood, with Jurkat cell RNA spiked in. Indicated subset: FACS-sorted CD8+CD4-CCR7+CD45RA+ naive T cells. V gene TRBV29-1 combines with J gene TRBJ1-1; D unresolved. This receptor was obtained from a human donor in good health. Some libraries in this study had Jurkat cell RNA spiked in. CDR3 in DNA: TGCAGCGTTCAGCCGACTGAAGCTTTCTTT. Amino acid sequence: CSVQPTEAFF.